The rows below give T cell receptor beta chains drawn from one sample of a study of regulatory T cells in long-lasting Graves disease. A single record per CDR3 protein comes from TCRdb applying MiXCR to the multiplex PCR reads. The sample includes approximately 350,000 distinct CDR3 sequences, approximately 25% of them seen just once. This material consisted of peripheral blood mononuclear cells (PBMCs), taken when the disease was refractory, from a patient treated with antithyroid drugs. These receptor sequences come from a woman between 35 and 50 years old with Graves disease. Both conserved end residues are part of each CDR3. A D gene is named only where the DNA matches it firmly. Size tells how often a clone was seen (once, few, many) or the class of an expanded clone, and some rows leave it out.

d_call j_call v_call clone_size cdr3_aa cdr3_nt
TRBD1 TRBJ1-1 TRBV20-1 NA CSAGQGAAFF TGCAGTGCTGGACAGGGGGCGGCTTTCTTT
NA TRBJ2-1 TRBV2 NA CASRRFSPGLELLEQFF TGTGCCAGCAGGCGTTTCTCTCCCGGGCTCGAGCTGCTTGAGCAGTTCTTC
NA TRBJ2-7 TRBV13 many CASSGPADYEQYF TGTGCCAGCAGTGGACCCGCCGACTACGAGCAGTACTTC
TRBD2 TRBJ2-2 TRBV19 few CASSTVAGVWGELFF TGTGCCAGTAGTACCGTTGCGGGAGTGTGGGGGGAGCTGTTTTTT
NA TRBJ1-2 TRBV28 many CASSLWGNGYTF TGTGCCAGCAGTTTATGGGGTAATGGCTACACCTTC
NA TRBJ1-2 TRBV28 many CASSLTLRTTVPTNYGYTF TGTGCCAGCAGTTTAACCCTCAGAACGACGGTCCCAACTAACTATGGCTACACCTTC
TRBD2 TRBJ2-7 TRBV5-1 few CASSLVLAGGYYEQYF TGCGCCAGCAGCTTGGTTCTAGCGGGAGGGTACTACGAGCAGTACTTC
NA TRBJ2-4 TRBV7-2 NA CASSLAKDIQYF TGTGCCAGCAGCTTAGCGAAAGACATTCAGTACTTC
NA TRBJ1-4 TRBV4-2 few CASSQDFQANEKLFF TGTGCCAGCAGCCAAGATTTTCAAGCGAATGAAAAACTGTTTTTT
NA TRBJ2-3 TRBV11-2 NA CASSLAWPSTDTQYF TGTGCCAGCAGCTTGGCGTGGCCTAGCACAGATACGCAGTATTTT
NA TRBJ1-4 TRBV7-6 many CASSTNQVNEKLFF TGTGCCAGCAGCACCAACCAAGTGAATGAAAAACTGTTTTTT
TRBD1 TRBJ1-1 TRBV28 many CASSYFRDRRFSLRNTEAFF TGTGCCAGCAGTTATTTCCGGGACAGGCGGTTCTCTCTTCGTAACACTGAAGCTTTCTTT
TRBD2 TRBJ2-7 TRBV29-1 NA CSVVTSGSRYEQYF TGCAGCGTAGTGACTAGCGGGAGTAGGTACGAGCAGTACTTC
NA TRBJ1-1 TRBV29-1 many CSVEDMGKGTEAFF TGCAGCGTTGAAGATATGGGGAAAGGCACTGAAGCCTTCTTT
TRBD1 TRBJ1-4 TRBV30 few CAWGTGGLYEKLFF TGTGCCTGGGGGACAGGGGGCCTTTATGAAAAACTGTTTTTT
NA TRBJ1-1 TRBV20-1 NA CSARDQRGRNTEAFF TGCAGTGCTAGAGATCAAAGGGGGAGGAACACTGAAGCTTTCTTT
NA TRBJ1-1 TRBV3-1 few CASSQTTEAFF TGTGCCAGCAGCCAAACAACTGAAGCTTTCTTT
NA TRBJ1-3 TRBV13 few CASSFHSAGNTIYF TGTGCCAGCAGTTTCCACAGTGCTGGAAACACCATATATTTT
NA TRBJ1-1 TRBV3-1 few CASSERVSGGTEAFF TGTGCCAGCAGCGAAAGAGTGTCCGGCGGGACTGAAGCTTTCTTT
TRBD2 TRBJ2-1 TRBV7-9 NA CASSLASGRSYNEQFF TGTGCCAGCAGCTTAGCTAGCGGGAGATCCTACAATGAGCAGTTCTTC
NA TRBJ2-3 TRBV29-1 NA CSVSGTVLDTQYF TGCAGCGTGTCCGGGACTGTTCTGGATACGCAGTATTTT
NA TRBJ2-7 TRBV28 many CASSLGDGGIQTYSYEQYF TGTGCCAGCAGTCTAGGGGATGGAGGGATTCAAACCTATTCCTACGAGCAGTACTTC
NA TRBJ1-2 TRBV20-1 many CSASYGYTF TGCAGTGCGTCATATGGCTACACCTTC
TRBD2 TRBJ2-5 TRBV14 NA CASSRLAGVRVQETQYF TGTGCCAGCAGCCGGCTAGCGGGAGTAAGAGTTCAAGAGACCCAGTACTTC
NA TRBJ2-1 TRBV2 NA CASTFRALNEQFF TGTGCCAGCACATTTCGGGCACTCAATGAGCAGTTCTTC
TRBD2 TRBJ2-7 TRBV5-1 NA CASSWGREGSYEQYF TGCGCCAGCAGCTGGGGACGGGAGGGCTCCTACGAGCAGTACTTC
TRBD1 TRBJ2-7 TRBV11-2 many CASSSRQGLGPYEQYF TGTGCCAGCAGCTCTAGACAGGGGTTGGGACCCTACGAGCAGTACTTC
NA TRBJ1-5 TRBV5-5 NA CASSLVEFGNSNQPQHF TGTGCCAGCAGCTTGGTTGAATTTGGAAATAGCAATCAGCCCCAGCATTTT
TRBD2 TRBJ2-5 TRBV11-2 many CASSRLAGSETQYF TGTGCCAGCAGCAGACTAGCGGGATCAGAGACCCAGTACTTC
TRBD2 TRBJ2-7 TRBV11-2 many CASSLVAVTSGTYEQYF TGTGCCAGCAGCTTAGTAGCGGTGACTAGCGGGACCTACGAGCAGTACTTC
NA TRBJ2-5 TRBV29-1 many CSVEFWGDQETQYF TGCAGCGTTGAATTCTGGGGGGATCAAGAGACCCAGTACTTC
NA TRBJ2-5 TRBV7-9 few CASGRSSETQYF TGTGCCAGCGGGAGGTCCAGTGAGACCCAGTACTTC
NA TRBJ2-1 TRBV12-3/TRBV12-4 NA CASSSGLVRYNEQFF TGTGCCAGCAGTTCCGGGCTAGTGCGGTACAATGAGCAGTTCTTC
NA TRBJ2-2 TRBV4-1 NA CASSQDFRPEELFF TGCGCCAGCAGCCAAGATTTCCGCCCCGAGGAGCTGTTTTTT
NA TRBJ2-6 TRBV4-1 NA CASSPPTIGPAGANVLTF TGCGCCAGCAGCCCGCCAACAATAGGACCCGCCGGGGCCAACGTCCTGACTTTC
NA TRBJ2-3 TRBV11-2 NA CASSLSMGADTQYF TGTGCCAGCAGCTTATCGATGGGTGCAGATACGCAGTATTTT
TRBD2 TRBJ2-2 TRBV20-1 NA CSAPGVAGGHGELFF TGCAGTGCCCCTGGAGTAGCGGGAGGTCACGGGGAGCTGTTTTTT
NA TRBJ1-1 TRBV20-1 many CSARDPNTEAFF TGCAGTGCTAGAGACCCGAACACTGAAGCTTTCTTT
NA TRBJ1-1 TRBV9 few CASSPRQMNTEAFF TGTGCCAGCAGCCCCCGACAGATGAACACTGAAGCTTTCTTT
NA TRBJ2-1 TRBV28 many CASSPRNEQFF TGTGCCAGCAGCCCGAGGAATGAGCAGTTCTTC
NA TRBJ2-7 TRBV5-1 NA CASSLDRPLSSYEQYF TGCGCCAGCAGCTTGGACAGGCCGTTAAGCTCCTACGAGCAGTACTTC
NA TRBJ2-7 TRBV19 many CASSIGSTRYEQYF TGTGCCAGTAGTATTGGCAGTACGCGCTACGAGCAGTACTTC
NA TRBJ2-1 TRBV11-2 NA CASSLGVGEQFF TGTGCCAGCAGCTTAGGAGTTGGTGAGCAGTTCTTC
NA TRBJ2-7 TRBV20-1 NA CSASALGKSYEQYF TGCAGTGCTAGCGCCTTGGGGAAATCCTACGAGCAGTACTTC
TRBD1 TRBJ1-6 TRBV13 few CASSFGTGGSPLHF TGTGCCAGCAGCTTCGGGACAGGTGGATCACCCCTCCACTTT
NA TRBJ2-5 TRBV3-1 NA CASSQDLRGQETQYF TGTGCCAGCAGCCAAGATCTTCGGGGTCAAGAGACCCAGTACTTC